This T cell receptor beta chain emerged from a study of regulatory T cells in long-lasting Graves disease. This clonotype has more than one count but fewer than ten. Combining iRepertoire HTBI primers with Arm-PCR of CDR3 regions, the authors built TCR beta libraries. Using its own MiXCR run on the multiplex PCR reads, TCRdb lists one record per CDR3 protein. The sample gives 400,000 to 500,000 distinct CDR3 sequences, 14% of which show up once; around a sixth is in the top ten. Time point reported: newly diagnosed GD, antithyroid drugs for less than 3 months. PBMCs were the source of the RNA used for TCR sequencing. V shed 1 base and J 3 bases; nucleotides not matched to a gene: 15. Germline lookup yields CDR1 PRHDT and CDR2 FYEKMQ (reference sequence). The CDR3 covers 19 residues. The data were also submitted as part of a second study, on T cells in Graves' hyperthyroidism and ophthalmopathy. From that report: Calling Graves' hyperthyroidism stable meant ophthalmopathy did not progress within 18 months. The diagnoses drew upon clinical symptoms, serum thyroxine and TRAb, thyroid ultrasound and orbital computed tomography. Most expanded thyroid clonotypes above 0.001 recurred in blood.

This sample comprised peripheral blood mononuclear cells (PBMCs), obtained at new diagnosis, from a patient treated with antithyroid drugs. The clonotype was recovered from a woman aged 45 to 65 with Graves disease. The rearrangement links TRBV13 to TRBJ2-7; 10 bases match TRBD2. CDR3 in DNA: TGTGCCAGCAGCTTAGAGGGTCGGCTAGCGGGAGCAGGAGTCTACGAGCAGTACTTC. Amino acid sequence: CASSLEGRLAGAGVYEQYF.